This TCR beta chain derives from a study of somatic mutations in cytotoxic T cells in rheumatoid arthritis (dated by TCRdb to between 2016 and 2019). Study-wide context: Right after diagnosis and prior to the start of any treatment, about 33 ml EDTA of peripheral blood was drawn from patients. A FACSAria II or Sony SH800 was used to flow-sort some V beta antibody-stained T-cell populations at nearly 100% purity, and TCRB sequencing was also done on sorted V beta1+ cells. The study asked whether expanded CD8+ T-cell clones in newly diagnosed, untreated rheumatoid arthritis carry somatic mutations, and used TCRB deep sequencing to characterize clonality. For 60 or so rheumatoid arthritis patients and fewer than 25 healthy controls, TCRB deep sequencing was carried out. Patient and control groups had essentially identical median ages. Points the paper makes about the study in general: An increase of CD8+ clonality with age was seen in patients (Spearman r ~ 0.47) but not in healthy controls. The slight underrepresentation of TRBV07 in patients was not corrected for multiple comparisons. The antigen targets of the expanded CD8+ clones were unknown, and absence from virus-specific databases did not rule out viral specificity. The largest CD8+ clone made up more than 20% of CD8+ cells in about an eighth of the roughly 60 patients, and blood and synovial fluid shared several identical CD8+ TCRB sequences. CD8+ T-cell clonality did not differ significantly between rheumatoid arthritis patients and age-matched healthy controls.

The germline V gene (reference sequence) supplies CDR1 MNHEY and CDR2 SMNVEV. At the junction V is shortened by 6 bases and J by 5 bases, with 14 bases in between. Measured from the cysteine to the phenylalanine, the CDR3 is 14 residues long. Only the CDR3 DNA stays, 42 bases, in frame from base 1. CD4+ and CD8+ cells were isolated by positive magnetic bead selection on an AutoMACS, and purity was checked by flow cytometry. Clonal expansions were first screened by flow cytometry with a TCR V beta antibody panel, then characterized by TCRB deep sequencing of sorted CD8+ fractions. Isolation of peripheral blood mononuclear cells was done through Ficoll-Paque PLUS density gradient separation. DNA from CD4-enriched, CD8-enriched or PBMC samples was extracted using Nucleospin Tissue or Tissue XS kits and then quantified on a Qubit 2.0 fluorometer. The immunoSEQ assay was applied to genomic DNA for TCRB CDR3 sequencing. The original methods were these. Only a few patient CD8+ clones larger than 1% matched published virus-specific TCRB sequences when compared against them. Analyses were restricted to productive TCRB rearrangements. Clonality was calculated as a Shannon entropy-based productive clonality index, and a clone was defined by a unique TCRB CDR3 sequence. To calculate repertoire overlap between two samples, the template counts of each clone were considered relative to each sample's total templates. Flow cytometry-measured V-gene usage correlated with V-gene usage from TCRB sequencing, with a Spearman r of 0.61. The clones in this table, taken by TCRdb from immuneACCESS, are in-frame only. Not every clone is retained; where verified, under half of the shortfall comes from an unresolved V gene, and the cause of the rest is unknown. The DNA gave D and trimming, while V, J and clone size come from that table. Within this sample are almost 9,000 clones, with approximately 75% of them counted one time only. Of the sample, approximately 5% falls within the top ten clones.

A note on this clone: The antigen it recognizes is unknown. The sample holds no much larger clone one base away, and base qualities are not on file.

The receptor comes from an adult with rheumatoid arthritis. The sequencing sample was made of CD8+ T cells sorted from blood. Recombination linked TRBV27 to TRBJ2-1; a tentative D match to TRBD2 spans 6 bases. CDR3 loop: CASSHGTPDNEQFF. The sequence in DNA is TGTGCCAGCAGCCACGGGACTCCCGACAATGAGCAGTTCTTC.